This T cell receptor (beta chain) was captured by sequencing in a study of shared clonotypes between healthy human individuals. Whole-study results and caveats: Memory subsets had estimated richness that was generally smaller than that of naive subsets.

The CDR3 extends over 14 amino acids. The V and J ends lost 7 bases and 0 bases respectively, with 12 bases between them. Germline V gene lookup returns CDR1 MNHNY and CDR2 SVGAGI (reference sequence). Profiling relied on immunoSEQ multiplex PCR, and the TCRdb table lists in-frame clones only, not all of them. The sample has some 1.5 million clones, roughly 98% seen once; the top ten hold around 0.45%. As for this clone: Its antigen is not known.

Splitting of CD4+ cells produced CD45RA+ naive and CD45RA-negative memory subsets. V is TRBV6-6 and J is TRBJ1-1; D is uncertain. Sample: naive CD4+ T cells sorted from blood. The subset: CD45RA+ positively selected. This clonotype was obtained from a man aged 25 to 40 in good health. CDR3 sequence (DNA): TGTGCCAGCACCCCAGATGGGGTGAACACTGAAGCTTTCTTT. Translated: CASTPDGVNTEAFF.